This record looks at one T cell receptor (beta chain) sequence and its context. Its antigen remains unknown. The data originate from a study of post-analysis software for immune sequencing data. Study-wide results and caveats: A few TRBV segments appeared more often in patients than in controls, and TRBV5-6, TRBV5-1 and TRBV20-1 were among these.

Libraries were made from TCR beta cDNA, and they carried unique molecular identifiers. MiXCR was run by TCRdb on the PCR reads, yielding one entry per CDR3 protein. The sample includes hundreds of thousands of distinct CDR3 sequences, approximately 53% of them seen just once. The CDR3 has 19 amino acids. The V and J ends lost 4 bases and 7 bases, in that order; junction bases with no gene match: 15. Germline V gene sequence: CDR1 SGHRS, CDR2 YFSETQ. Source material: blood. The rearrangement links TRBV5-1 to TRBJ2-2, with 14 nucleotides matching TRBD2. The clonotype originates from a girl aged 5 to 17 with multiple sclerosis. The CDR3 sequence is CASSPLPGLAGESVGELFF. DNA of the CDR3: TGCGCCAGCAGCCCTTTGCCGGGACTAGCGGGAGAGTCGGTCGGGGAGCTGTTTTTT.